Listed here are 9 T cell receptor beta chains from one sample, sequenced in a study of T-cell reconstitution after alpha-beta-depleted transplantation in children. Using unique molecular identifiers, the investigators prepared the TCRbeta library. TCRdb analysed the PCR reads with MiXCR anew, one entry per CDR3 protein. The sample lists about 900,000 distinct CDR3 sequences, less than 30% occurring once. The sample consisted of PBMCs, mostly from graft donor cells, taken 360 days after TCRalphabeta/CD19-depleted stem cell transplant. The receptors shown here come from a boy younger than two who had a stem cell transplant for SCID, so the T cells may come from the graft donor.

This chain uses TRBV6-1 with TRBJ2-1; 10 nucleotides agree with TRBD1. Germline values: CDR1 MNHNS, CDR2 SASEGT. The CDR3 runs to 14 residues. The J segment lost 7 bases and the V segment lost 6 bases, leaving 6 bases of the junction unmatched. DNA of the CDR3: TGTGCCAGCAGAGGGACAGGGGCGGGGAATGAGCAGTTCTTC. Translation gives CASRGTGAGNEQFF.

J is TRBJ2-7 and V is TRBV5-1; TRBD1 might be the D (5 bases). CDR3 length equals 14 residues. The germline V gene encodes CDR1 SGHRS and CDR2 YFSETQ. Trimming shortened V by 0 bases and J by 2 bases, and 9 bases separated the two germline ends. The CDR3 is CASSLVQEPYEQYF. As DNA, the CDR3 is TGCGCCAGCAGCTTGGTACAGGAACCCTACGAGCAGTACTTC.

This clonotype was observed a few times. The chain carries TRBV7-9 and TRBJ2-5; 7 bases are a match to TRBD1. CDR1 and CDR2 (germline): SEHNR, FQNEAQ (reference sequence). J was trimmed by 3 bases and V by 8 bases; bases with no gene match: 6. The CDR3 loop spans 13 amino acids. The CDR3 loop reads CASQQGSKETQYF. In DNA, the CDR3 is TGTGCCAGCCAACAGGGGTCTAAAGAGACCCAGTACTTC.

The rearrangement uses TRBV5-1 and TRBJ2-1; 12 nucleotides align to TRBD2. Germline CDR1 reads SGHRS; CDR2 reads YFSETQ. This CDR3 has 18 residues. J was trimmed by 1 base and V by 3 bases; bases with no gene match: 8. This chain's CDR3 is CASSSGLAGIRSYNEQFF. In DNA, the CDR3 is TGCGCCAGCAGCTCCGGACTAGCGGGGATTCGGTCCTACAATGAGCAGTTCTTC.

DNA of the CDR3: TGCGCCAGCAGCCAAGAACCCGGGGCCCACCAAGAGACCCAGTACTTC. This sequence encodes CASSQEPGAHQETQYF. The chain couples TRBV4-3 to TRBJ2-5; D may be TRBD1 or TRBD2 (5 bases each). This CDR3 is built from 16 residues. V was pared by 0 bases and J by 0 bases, with 11 bases between. Germline assignment: CDR1 LGHNA and CDR2 YSLEER.

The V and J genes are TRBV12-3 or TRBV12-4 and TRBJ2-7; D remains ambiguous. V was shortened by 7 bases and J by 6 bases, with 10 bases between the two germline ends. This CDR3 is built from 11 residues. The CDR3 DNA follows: TGTGCCAGCACCTTGGGTTCCGAGCAGTACTTC. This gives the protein CASTLGSEQYF.

CDR3 nucleotide sequence: TGTGCCATCAGGGAACAGGGCGGCAGGGACACTGAAGCTTTCTTT. This codes for CAIREQGGRDTEAFF. This chain uses TRBV10-3 with TRBJ1-1; possible D gene TRBD1, 6 bases. The germline V gene encodes CDR1 ENHRY and CDR2 SYGVKD. Between the trimmed V and J ends, which lost 6 bases and 3 bases, there was a span of 17 bases. This CDR3 spans 15 amino acids.

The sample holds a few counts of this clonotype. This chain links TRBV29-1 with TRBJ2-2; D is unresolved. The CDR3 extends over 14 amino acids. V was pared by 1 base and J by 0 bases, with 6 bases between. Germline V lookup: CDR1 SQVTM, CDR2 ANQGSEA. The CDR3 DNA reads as TGCAGCGTTGAAGGCAGCACGAACACCGGGGAGCTGTTTTTT. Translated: CSVEGSTNTGELFF.

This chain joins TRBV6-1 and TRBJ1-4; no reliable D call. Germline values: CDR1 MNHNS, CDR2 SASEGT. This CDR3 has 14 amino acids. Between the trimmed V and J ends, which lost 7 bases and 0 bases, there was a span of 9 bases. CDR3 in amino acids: CASTTVSTNEKLFF. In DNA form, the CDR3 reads TGTGCCAGCACGACGGTATCAACTAATGAAAAACTGTTTTTT.